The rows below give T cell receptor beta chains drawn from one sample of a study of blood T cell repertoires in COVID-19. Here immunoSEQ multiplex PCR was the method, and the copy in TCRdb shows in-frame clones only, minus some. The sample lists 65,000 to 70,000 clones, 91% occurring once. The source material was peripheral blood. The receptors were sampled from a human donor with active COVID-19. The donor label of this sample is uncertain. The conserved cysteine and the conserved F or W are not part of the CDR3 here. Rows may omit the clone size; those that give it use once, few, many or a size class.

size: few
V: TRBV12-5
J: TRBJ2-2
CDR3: ASGVQTGFGELF

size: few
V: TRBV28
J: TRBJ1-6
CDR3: ASMWRQTSPLH

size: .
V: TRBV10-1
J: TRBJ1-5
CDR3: ASRTPGTGGNQPQH

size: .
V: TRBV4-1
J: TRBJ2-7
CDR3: ASSQHAGQTSYEQY

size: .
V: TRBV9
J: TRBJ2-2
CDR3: ASSVGLLTGELF

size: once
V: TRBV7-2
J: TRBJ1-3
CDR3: ASSLLSTYGNTIY

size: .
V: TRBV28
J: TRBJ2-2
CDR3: ASSDGLAGYTGELF

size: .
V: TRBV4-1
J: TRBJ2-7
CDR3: ASSPARDSLDEQY

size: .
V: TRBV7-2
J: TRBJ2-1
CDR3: ASSWVGTGGYNEQF

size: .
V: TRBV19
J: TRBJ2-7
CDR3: ASSVETVSYEQY

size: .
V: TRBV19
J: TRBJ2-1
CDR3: ASSTGRLAGGHPYNEQF

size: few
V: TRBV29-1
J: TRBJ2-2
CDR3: SVLSGRRVGELF

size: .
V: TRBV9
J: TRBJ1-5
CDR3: ASSASRGADQPQH

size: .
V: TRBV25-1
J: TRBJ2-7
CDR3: ASSEVGSGMSPYEQY

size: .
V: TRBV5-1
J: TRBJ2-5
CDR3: ASSRLAGQETQY

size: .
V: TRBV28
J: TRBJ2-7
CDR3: ASSSLAGSPYEQY

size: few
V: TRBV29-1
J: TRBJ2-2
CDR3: SVEQGARNTGELF

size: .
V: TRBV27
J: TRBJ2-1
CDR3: ASTERDSRNEQF

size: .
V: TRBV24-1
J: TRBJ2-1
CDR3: ATSDGGTSVYNEQF

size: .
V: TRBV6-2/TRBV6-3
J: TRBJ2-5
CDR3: ASSYSRRIQETQY

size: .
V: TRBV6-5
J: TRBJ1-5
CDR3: ASAPLAVTSQPQH

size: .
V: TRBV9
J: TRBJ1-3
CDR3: ASSVRQGGNTIY

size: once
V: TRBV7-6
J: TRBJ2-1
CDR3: ASSLWGGQYNEQF

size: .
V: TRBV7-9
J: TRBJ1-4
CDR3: ASSDAAGDANEKLF

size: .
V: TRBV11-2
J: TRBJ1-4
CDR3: ASSIGATNEKLF

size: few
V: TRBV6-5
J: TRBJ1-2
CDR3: ASSYLTGGSGYGYT

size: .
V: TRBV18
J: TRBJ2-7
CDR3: ASSRTSFYEQY

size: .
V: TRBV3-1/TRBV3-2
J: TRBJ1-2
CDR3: ASSQRTLNYGYT

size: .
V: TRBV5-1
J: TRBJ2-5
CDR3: ASSLEAGTRETQY

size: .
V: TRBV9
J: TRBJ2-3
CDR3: ASSARGTQY

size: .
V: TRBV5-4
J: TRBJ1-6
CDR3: ASSLRMGGYSPLH

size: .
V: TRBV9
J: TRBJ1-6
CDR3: ASSVGDRNNSPLH

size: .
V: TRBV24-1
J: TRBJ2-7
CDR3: ATSDPGRGSYEQY

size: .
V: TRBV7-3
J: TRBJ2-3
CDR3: ASSRLGREQY

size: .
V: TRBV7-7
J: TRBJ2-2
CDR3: ASSELAGRGTGELF

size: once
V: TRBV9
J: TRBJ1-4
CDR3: ASSVVGDRREKLF

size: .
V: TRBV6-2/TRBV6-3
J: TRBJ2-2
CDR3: ASSLQVAGELF

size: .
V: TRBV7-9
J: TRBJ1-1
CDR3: ASSLRGLNTEAF

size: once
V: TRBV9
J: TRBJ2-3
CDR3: ASSVRGGTSTDTQY

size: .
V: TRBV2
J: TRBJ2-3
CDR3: ASSRTEDTQY

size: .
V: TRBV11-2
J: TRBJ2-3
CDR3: ASSLRNLRFGADTQY

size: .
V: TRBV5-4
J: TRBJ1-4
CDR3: ASSQTQGANEKLF

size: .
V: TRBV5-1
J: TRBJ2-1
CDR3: ASSGGQGAVKQF

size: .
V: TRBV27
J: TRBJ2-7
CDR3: ASSLGTGDPYEQY

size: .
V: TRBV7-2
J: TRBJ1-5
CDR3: ASKRQGVNQPQH

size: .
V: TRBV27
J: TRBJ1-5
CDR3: ASTPRGGPNQPQH

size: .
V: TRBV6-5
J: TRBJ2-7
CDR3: ASSLADSYEQY